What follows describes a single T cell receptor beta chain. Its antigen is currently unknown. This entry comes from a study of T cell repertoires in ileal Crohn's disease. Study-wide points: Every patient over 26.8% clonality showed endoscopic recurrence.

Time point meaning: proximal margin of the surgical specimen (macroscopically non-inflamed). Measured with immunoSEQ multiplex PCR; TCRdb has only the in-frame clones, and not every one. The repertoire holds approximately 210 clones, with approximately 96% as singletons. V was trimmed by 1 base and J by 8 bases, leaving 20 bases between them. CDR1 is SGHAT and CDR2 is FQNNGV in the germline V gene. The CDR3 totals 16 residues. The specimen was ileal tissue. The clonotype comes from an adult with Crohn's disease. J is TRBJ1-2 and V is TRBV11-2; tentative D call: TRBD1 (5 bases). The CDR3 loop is CASSLVMGGTESGYTF. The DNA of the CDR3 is TGTGCCAGCAGCTTAGTTATGGGCGGGACGGAAAGCGGCTACACCTTC.